The 15 T cell receptor beta chains reported below all come from one sample, sequenced in a study of blood T cell repertoires in COVID-19. TCRdb's table, derived via immunoSEQ multiplex PCR, lists solely in-frame clones and lacks some. This sample carries some 200,000 clones, 70% to 90% of them seen once, and the ten largest clones take 2.2%. The sample comprised peripheral blood. The receptors here all came from a woman aged 45-65 years with acute or convalescent COVID-19.

This clone occurred once. The chain carries TRBV24-1 and TRBJ2-1; 13 bases are shared with TRBD2. V lost 4 bases and J lost 2; bases outside the gene matches: 7. From germline, CDR1 is KGHDR and CDR2 SFDVKD. The CDR3 is 18 residues long. The CDR3 protein is CATSDPLTSGGPYNEQFF. CDR3 nucleotides: TGTGCCACCAGTGACCCTTTGACTAGCGGGGGGCCCTACAATGAGCAGTTCTTC.

This clone was counted only a few times. This chain connects TRBV11-2 to TRBJ1-1; no clear D gene. The CDR3 extends over 14 amino acids. V lost 5 bases and J lost 1, with 11 bases in between. Germline assignment: CDR1 SGHAT and CDR2 FQNNGV. The CDR3 bases are TGTGCCAGCAGCCTGAAGGAGGGGAACACTGAAGCTTTCTTT. Amino acids: CASSLKEGNTEAFF. Supplemented by reference TRBV11-2 and TRBJ1-1, the full variable domain reads EAGVAQSPRYKIIEKRQSVAFWCNPISGHATLYWYQQILGQGPKLLIQFQNNGVVDDSQLPKDRFSAERLKGVDSTLKIQPAKLEDSAVYLCASSLKEGNTEAFFGQGTRLTVV.

This clone appeared a single time. The J gene is TRBJ2-5, the V gene TRBV4-1; 8 bases match TRBD2. CDR1 and CDR2 from the germline V gene are MGHRA and YSYEKL. V lost 2 bases, J lost 4 bases, and 6 bases stayed unmatched. The CDR3 runs 15 residues. The CDR3 DNA sequence: TGCGCCAGCAGCCAAACCCGGCTAGCGGGAGAGACCCAGTACTTC. This encodes CASSQTRLAGETQYF.

This clone was seen only once. The chain links TRBV5-4 to TRBJ2-5, with D unresolved. CDR1 and CDR2 from the germline V gene are SGHNT and YYREEE (reference sequence). The CDR3 runs to 13 residues. V was cut by 2 bases and J by 0 bases, with 5 bases left in between. CDR3 sequence: CASSFNNQETQYF. Written as DNA, the CDR3 is TGTGCCAGCAGCTTTAACAACCAAGAGACCCAGTACTTC. Based on the CDR3 plus reference TRBV5-4 and TRBJ2-5, the full variable domain is ETGVTQSPTHLIKTRGQQVTLRCSSQSGHNTVSWYQQALGQGPQFIFQYYREEENGRGNFPPRFSGLQFPNYSSELNVNALELDDSALYLCASSFNNQETQYFGPGTRLLVL.

This clone was seen just once. The CDR3 loop is CASSQEPGAGGQETQYF. The DNA for the CDR3 is TGCGCCAGCAGCCAAGAGCCGGGAGCGGGAGGCCAAGAGACCCAGTACTTC. V gene TRBV4-1 combines with J gene TRBJ2-5; 9 bases map to TRBD2. The CDR3 contains 17 residues. Per germline, CDR1 MGHRA and CDR2 YSYEKL. With 0 bases clipped from V and 1 base from J, the junction kept 6 bases outside the gene matches.

The count of this clone is one. The chain has TRBV21-1 and TRBJ1-3. TRBV21-1 is labeled a pseudogene. This CDR3 contains 15 residues. The chain's CDR3 is CASSKWRVTGNTIYF. Written as DNA, the CDR3 is TGTGCCAGCAGCAAATGGAGGGTAACGGGAAACACCATATATTTT.

This rearrangement joins TRBV27 to TRBJ2-5; TRBD1 matches 8 bases. Losses at the gene ends were 4 bases for V and 5 bases for J; bases not matched to a gene: 6. The CDR3 totals 14 residues. CDR1 and CDR2 from the germline V gene are MNHEY and SMNVEV (reference sequence). In nucleotides, the CDR3 is TGTGCCAGCAGTTCCGGGACAGGATTGGAGACCCAGTACTTC. Its translation: CASSSGTGLETQYF.

This chain joins TRBV7-2 and TRBJ1-1; D perhaps matches TRBD1 (5 bases). The ends were cut back, 4 bases at V and 1 base at J, with 7 bases in the middle. This CDR3 is built from 13 residues. Germline loops: CDR1 SGHTA, CDR2 FQGNSA. DNA for the CDR3: TGTGCCAGCAGCTCCGACAGGAACACTGAAGCTTTCTTT. This sequence encodes CASSSDRNTEAFF.

This clone was recorded once. The rearrangement joins TRBV21-1 to TRBJ2-7; the table names TRBD2, a call not compared with the DNA. TRBV21-1 is flagged as a pseudogene. The CDR3 covers 13 residues. The CDR3 is CASSIKEGYEQYF. In nucleotides, the CDR3 is TGTGCCAGCAGCATAAAGGAGGGATACGAGCAGTACTTC.

The chain carries TRBV30 and TRBJ1-1; D gene uncertain. The V gene lost 7 bases and the J gene lost 0 bases, with 9 bases spanning the gap. Germline lookup yields CDR1 GTSNPN and CDR2 SVGIG (reference sequence). The CDR3 is 12 amino acids. CDR3 in DNA: TGTGCCTCGACTCTCATGAACACTGAAGCTTTCTTT. Protein sequence: CASTLMNTEAFF.

The chain joins TRBV3-1 (or the pseudogene TRBV3-2) to TRBJ1-2; D unclear. The CDR3 contains 15 residues. Germline V lookup: CDR1 LGHDT, CDR2 YNNKEL (reference sequence). V gave up 0 bases and J gave up 7 bases, with 15 bases separating them. DNA of the CDR3: TGTGCCAGCAGCCAAGATAAGGCCTCGGCGGGTGGCTACACCTTC. Its protein product is CASSQDKASAGGYTF.

The V gene is TRBV24-1, the J gene TRBJ2-2; tentative D call: TRBD1 (6 bases). CDR1 KGHDR and CDR2 SFDVKD come from the germline V gene. V dropped 2 bases and J dropped 3 bases, with 9 bases sitting between them. The CDR3 loop spans 15 amino acids. The CDR3 spells CATSDSQGYTGELFF. In nucleotides, the CDR3 is TGTGCCACCAGTGATTCCCAGGGGTACACCGGGGAGCTGTTTTTT.

The chain couples TRBV10-3 to TRBJ1-2; 9 bases agree with TRBD1. Germline V gene lookup returns CDR1 ENHRY and CDR2 SYGVKD. The length of the CDR3 is 12 residues. Trimming at V came to 6 bases and at J to 8 bases, leaving 4 bases not matched to a gene. CDR3: CAISSTGGGYTF. CDR3 nucleotide sequence: TGTGCCATCAGCTCGACAGGGGGAGGCTACACCTTC.

The chain recombines TRBV3-1 (or the pseudogene TRBV3-2) with TRBJ1-1; a possible D gene is TRBD1 (6 bases). The CDR3 totals 14 residues. Germline values: CDR1 LGHDT, CDR2 YNNKEL (reference sequence). V gave up 6 bases and J gave up 1 base, with 12 bases separating them. The CDR3 DNA follows: TGTGCCAGCAGACCGGGACACCGGAACACTGAAGCTTTCTTT. Encoded protein: CASRPGHRNTEAFF.

This sequence joins TRBV30 and TRBJ2-2; D is possibly TRBD1 (5 bases). Germline CDR1 and CDR2: GTSNPN and SVGIG (reference sequence). This CDR3 contains 15 residues. V was pared by 0 bases and J by 5 bases, with 13 bases between. CDR3 amino acids: CAWSVRPGWTGELFF. DNA for the CDR3: TGTGCCTGGAGTGTACGGCCAGGGTGGACCGGGGAGCTGTTTTTT.